This T cell receptor (beta chain) was sequenced for a study of shared clonotypes between healthy human individuals. A word on this clone: As yet, its antigen is unknown.

Around 28,000 T cell genomes (roughly 300 ng DNA) went into each PBMC replicate. Some clones are missing from TCRdb's copy, which holds only in-frame ones; the method was immunoSEQ multiplex PCR. The profile shows around 500,000 clones, 76% of them singletons. The V and J ends lost 3 bases and 1 base respectively, with 9 bases between them. CDR1 and CDR2 (germline): GTSNPN, SVGIG (reference sequence). The CDR3 consists of 13 residues. Broader study findings: Limited genetic and exposure-history diversity came from having few donors.

This sequence was found in a woman in her forties in good health. Some clones in this sample may be carry-over from other donors' samples. Sequencing was performed on PBMCs. The V and J genes are TRBV30 and TRBJ1-1, with no clear D. DNA of the CDR3: TGTGCCTGGAGGTCTCGAGCGAACACTGAAGCTTTCTTT. It is translated as CAWRSRANTEAFF.